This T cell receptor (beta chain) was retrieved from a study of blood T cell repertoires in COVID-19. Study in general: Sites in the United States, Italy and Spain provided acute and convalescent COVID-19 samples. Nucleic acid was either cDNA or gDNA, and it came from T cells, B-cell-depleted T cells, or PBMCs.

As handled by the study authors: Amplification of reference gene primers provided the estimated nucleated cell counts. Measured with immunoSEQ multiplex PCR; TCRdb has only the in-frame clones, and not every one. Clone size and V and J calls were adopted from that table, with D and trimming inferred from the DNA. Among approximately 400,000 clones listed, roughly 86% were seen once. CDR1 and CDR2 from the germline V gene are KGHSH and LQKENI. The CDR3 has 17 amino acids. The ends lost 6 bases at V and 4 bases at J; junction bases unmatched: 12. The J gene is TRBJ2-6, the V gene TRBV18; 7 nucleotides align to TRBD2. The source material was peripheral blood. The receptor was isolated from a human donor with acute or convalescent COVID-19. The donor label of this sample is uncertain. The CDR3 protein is CASSPRWEGIGANVLTF. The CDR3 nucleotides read TGTGCCAGCTCCCCCCGGTGGGAGGGAATAGGGGCCAACGTCCTGACTTTC.